The clone carrying this TCR beta chain has a handful of counts. The repertoire was sequenced with immunoSEQ multiplex PCR; TCRdb's copy has only in-frame clones and lacks some. The data hold about 220,000 clones, with 65% to 90% observed a single time. The trim removed 3 bases at V and 0 bases at J, leaving 13 bases unmatched. CDR1 and CDR2 from the germline V gene are LGHNA and YSLEER. The CDR3 has 18 amino acids. These data originate in a study of blood T cell repertoires in COVID-19. Study background: Samples taken during acute and convalescent COVID-19 were collected in the United States, Italy and Spain. Sources were T cells, B-cell-depleted T cells, or PBMCs; the material itself was cDNA or gDNA.

The source is a woman between 70 and 85 years old with COVID-19, enrolled during active disease. Sequencing input: peripheral blood. This rearrangement joins TRBV4-3 to TRBJ1-2; 7 bases fit TRBD1. The CDR3 nucleotides read TGCGCCAGCAGCCAGGATCCGGGACAGCGGGCAACTAACTATGGCTACACCTTC. As protein: CASSQDPGQRATNYGYTF.